This T cell receptor beta chain is drawn from a study of radiation and T cells in renal cell carcinoma. Looking at the study overall: Nephrectomy followed 15 Gy stereotactic body radiation by 4 weeks.

As concerns this clone: Its specificity is unknown.

Described time point: baseline pretreatment blood. Treatment noted: 15 Gy SBRT to primary tumor, nephrectomy 4 weeks later. Blood was sampled at baseline, 2 weeks and 4 weeks after SBRT. Trimming took 6 bases from V and 4 from J, leaving 16 bases between them. The germline V gene encodes CDR1 MNHEY and CDR2 SVGAGI. The CDR3 sequence is 15 residues long. The assay was immunoSEQ multiplex PCR, and TCRdb's table has in-frame clones only and misses some. The sample yields 120,000 to 150,000 clones, less than 85% seen once. General observations from the study: Top tumor clonotypes rose in blood 2 weeks post-radiation, then contracted. Baseline intratumoral clonotype presence is unknown without pretreatment biopsies.

The TCR was taken from a woman aged 45-65 years with renal cell carcinoma. Sequenced material: blood, taken from a patient whose treatment included radiotherapy and nephrectomy. V gene TRBV6-5 combines with J gene TRBJ2-4, with D perhaps TRBD1 (6 bases). The CDR3 nucleotides are TGTGCCAGCAGCCCCACCTGGGACACAAAAAACATTCAGTACTTC. Translating it yields CASSPTWDTKNIQYF.